Shown below are 10 T cell receptor beta chains from a single sample sequenced in a study of T cell repertoires in cytomegalovirus infection. Via MiXCR, TCRdb re-called the reads, giving one row per CDR3 protein. Here the sample spans about 600,000 distinct CDR3 sequences, approximately 24% being singletons. Sequences were obtained from CD8+ T cells from PBMCs. The receptor set was obtained from a human donor in good health (CMV status not recorded). Some clones in this sample may be carry-over from other donors' samples.

This chain joins TRBV5-5 and TRBJ2-1, with D tentatively TRBD1 (6 bases). The ends were cut back, 3 bases at V and 4 bases at J, with 8 bases in the middle. The CDR3 contains 13 residues. Germline-derived CDR1 and CDR2 are SGHKS and YYEKEE (reference sequence). CDR3 loop: CASSWTVYNEQFF. The CDR3 nucleotides are TGTGCCAGCAGCTGGACAGTATACAATGAGCAGTTCTTC.

This clonotype has a count of ten or more. This chain joins TRBV12-3 or TRBV12-4 and TRBJ1-2, with TRBD1 matching over 7 bases. The CDR3 length is 12 residues. Trimming removed 6 bases from V and 2 bases from J; junction bases left unmatched: 0. CDR3 region: CASRTGNYGYTF. The CDR3 DNA follows: TGTGCCAGCAGGACAGGGAACTATGGCTACACCTTC.

The J gene is TRBJ1-1, the V gene TRBV4-1, with TRBD1 as a possible D gene (5 bases). CDR1 MGHRA and CDR2 YSYEKL come from the germline V gene. Trimming took 3 bases from V and 1 from J, leaving 9 bases between them. The CDR3 spans 14 residues. The CDR3 loop reads CASSQNDRNTEAFF. As DNA, the CDR3 is TGCGCCAGCAGCCAGAATGACAGGAACACTGAAGCTTTCTTT.

V gene TRBV29-1 combines with J gene TRBJ2-3; TRBD2 matches at 9 bases. The germline V gene encodes CDR1 SQVTM and CDR2 ANQGSEA. The CDR3 loop spans 14 amino acids. V lost 2 bases, J lost 2 bases, and 2 bases stayed unmatched. The DNA for the CDR3 is TGCAGCGTTGAAAGCGGGGGGCCCACAGATACGCAGTATTTT. It encodes CSVESGGPTDTQYF.

In the case of this clonotype: Its ends do not fully match the called genes, so a read error is possible. The V and J genes are TRBV14 and TRBJ1-2; D ambiguous. Germline-derived CDR1 and CDR2 are SGHDN and FVKESK. The CDR3 loop spans 12 amino acids. The CDR3 coding sequence is TGTGCCTGCAGCCAACGGCCCTATGGCTACACCTTC. Its protein product is CACSQRPYGYTF. Combining the CDR3 with reference TRBV14 and TRBJ1-2 gives the whole variable domain EAGVTQFPSHSVIEKGQTVTLRCDPISGHDNLYWYRRVMGKEIKFLLHFVKESKQDESGMPNNRFLAERTGGTYSTLKVQPAELEDSGVYFCACSQRPYGYTFGSGTRLTVV.

On this clonotype: One end of the junction varies from germline; a read error may be responsible. This chain connects TRBV7-9 to TRBJ2-3, with TRBD1 matching over 7 bases. The CDR3 consists of 16 residues. CDR1 SEHNR and CDR2 FQNEAQ come from the germline V gene (reference sequence). As DNA, the CDR3 is TGTGCCAACCAGCTTATGGGACAGTCTAGCACAGATATGCAGTATTTT. Amino acids: CANQLMGQSSTDMQYF.

V and J are TRBV14 and TRBJ2-7; D might be TRBD2 (5 bases). The V gene lost 2 bases and the J gene lost 8 bases, with 13 bases spanning the gap. The CDR3 runs to 13 residues. Germline V gene data show CDR1 as SGHDN and CDR2 as FVKESK. The CDR3 sequence: CASSQFHWEKQYF. The DNA for the CDR3 is TGTGCCAGCAGCCAATTTCACTGGGAGAAGCAGTACTTC. Variable domain in full (rest from reference TRBV14 and TRBJ2-7): EAGVTQFPSHSVIEKGQTVTLRCDPISGHDNLYWYRRVMGKEIKFLLHFVKESKQDESGMPNNRFLAERTGGTYSTLKVQPAELEDSGVYFCASSQFHWEKQYFGPGTRLTVT.

This clonotype was seen many times. The genes are TRBV7-2 and TRBJ2-1; perhaps TRBD2 as D (7 bases). Germline CDR1 SGHTA, CDR2 FQGNSA. The CDR3 extends over 14 amino acids. V lost 0 bases and J 7 bases, leaving 10 bases between the germline ends. The CDR3 nucleotides are TGTGCCAGCAGCTTAGCGCGGGGGCAGAATGAGCAGTTCTTC. Amino acids: CASSLARGQNEQFF.

In its sample, this clonotype was seen a few times. The rearrangement joins TRBV19 to TRBJ1-5; 9 nucleotides agree with TRBD1. The CDR3 contains 15 residues. From germline, CDR1 is LNHDA and CDR2 SQIVND (reference sequence). V dropped 4 bases and J dropped 5; count of bases not matched to a gene: 6. For the CDR3, the DNA is TGTGCCAGTAGTAGTCCTGGACAGGGGTATCAGCCCCAGCATTTT. Translating gives CASSSPGQGYQPQHF.

The chain is built from TRBV7-6 and TRBJ2-7, with 11 bases aligning to TRBD2. Losses at the gene ends were 4 bases for V and 4 bases for J; bases not matched to a gene: 12. The CDR3 length is 17 residues. The germline CDR1 and CDR2 sequences are SGHVS and FNYEAQ. The CDR3 DNA reads TGTGCCAGCAGCTGGGAGACTAGCGGGGTAGCAGAATACGAGCAGTACTTC. It encodes CASSWETSGVAEYEQYF.